The 24 T cell receptor beta chains reported below all come from one sample, sequenced in a study of T cells in Graves' hyperthyroidism and ophthalmopathy. Amplified TCR beta CDR3 regions came from RNA transcripts. In the first-round RT-PCR of the TCR CDR3, the HTBI primer set was used. TCRdb re-analysed the multiplex PCR reads in MiXCR, keeping a single row per CDR3 protein. The sample comprises roughly 700,000 distinct CDR3 sequences, around 13% of which are singletons, and roughly a tenth rests with the top ten. Input material: blood. The receptors derive from a woman between 18 and 29 years old with Graves' hyperthyroidism.

By proportion, this clonotype is medium-sized. This chain uses TRBV2 with TRBJ2-7; TRBD1 might be the D (6 bases). V lost 3 bases and J 3 bases, leaving 9 bases between the germline ends. The CDR3 has 13 residues. The germline CDR1 and CDR2 sequences are SNHLY and FYNNEI. CDR3 nucleotide sequence: TGTGCCAGCAGTGACCGGACAGACTACGAGCAGTACTTC. This sequence encodes CASSDRTDYEQYF.

This clonotype was counted between two and nine times. The chain links TRBV27 to TRBJ2-2; 10 bases are shared with TRBD2. The J segment lost 4 bases and the V segment lost 5 bases, leaving 13 bases of the junction unmatched. The germline V gene has CDR1 MNHEY and CDR2 SMNVEV (reference sequence). The CDR3 runs 18 residues. CDR3 coding DNA: TGTGCCAGCAGTCCCCCCCGCTCTAGCGGGAGTGGCACCGGGGAGCTGTTTTTT. Its translation: CASSPPRSSGSGTGELFF.

This clonotype was seen many times. The chain links TRBV3-1 to TRBJ2-7, with 7 nucleotides matching TRBD1. Trimming took 3 bases from V and 6 from J; bases not matched to a gene: 8. CDR3 length equals 14 residues. CDR1 and CDR2 from the germline V gene are LGHDT and YNNKEL (reference sequence). CDR3 coding DNA: TGTGCCAGCAGCCAGAGGCAGGGGGAAAGCGAGCAGTACTTC. Residues: CASSQRQGESEQYF.

This clonotype occurred once. A much larger clonotype is one base distant, so this may be a read error. The chain carries TRBV30 and TRBJ2-7; D unresolved. The V gene lost 1 base and the J gene lost 4 bases, with 8 bases spanning the gap. The CDR3 spans 12 residues. Germline V CDR1 and CDR2: GTSNPN, SVGIG (reference sequence). The CDR3 sequence is CAWSAPYYEQYF. CDR3 bases: TGTGCCTGGAGTGCCCCCTATTACGAGCAGTACTTC.

The sample holds many counts of this clonotype. The rearrangement uses TRBV20-1 and TRBJ2-1; a weak D match, TRBD2 (6 bases). Germline CDR1 is DFQATT and CDR2 is SNEGSKA (reference sequence). Trimming left V 0 bases short and J 4 bases short, with 16 bases between. CDR3 size: 16 residues. The CDR3 DNA follows: TGCAGTGCTAGAGATCTTGTTAGCGGTGATTACAATGAGCAGTTCTTC. This codes for CSARDLVSGDYNEQFF.

This clonotype was detected ten times or more. J is TRBJ1-3 and V is TRBV28; possibly TRBD1 for D (5 bases). V lost 5 bases and J 2 bases, leaving 13 bases between the germline ends. Germline values: CDR1 MDHEN, CDR2 SYDVKM. The CDR3 has 15 amino acids. CDR3 sequence (DNA): TGTGCCAGCAGTCGGAGGGACTCTCCTGGAAACACCATATATTTT. Its protein product is CASSRRDSPGNTIYF.

This rearrangement joins TRBV5-6 to TRBJ2-1; D gene ambiguous. Trimming removed 3 bases at V and 6 bases at J, with 13 bases between. Germline-derived CDR1 and CDR2 are SGHDT and YYEEEE. CDR3 size: 14 residues. DNA of the CDR3: TGTGCCAGCAGCTGGCCTAGGGCCTTCAATGAGCAGTTCTTC. Translated, it gives CASSWPRAFNEQFF. Full variable domain (missing parts from reference TRBV5-6 and TRBJ2-1): DAGVTQSPTHLIKTRGQQVTLRCSPKSGHDTVSWYQQALGQGPQFIFQYYEEEERQRGNFPDRFSGHQFPNYSSELNVNALLLGDSALYLCASSWPRAFNEQFFGPGTRLTVL.

There are a few counts of this clonotype. This chain uses TRBV6-1 with TRBJ1-5; D call uncertain. This CDR3 is built from 12 residues. Trimming cost V 8 bases and J 6 bases, with 11 bases left between them. CDR1 is MNHNS, CDR2 SASEGT, per germline. CDR3 DNA: TGTGCCAGCGGGCTTGGTGTTCAGCCCCAGCATTTT. It encodes CASGLGVQPQHF.

Of note for this clonotype: Being one base from a much bigger clone, this may be a read error. The chain joins TRBV11-2 to TRBJ2-7; TRBD2 agrees at 7 bases. The V gene's germline CDR1 is SGHAT and CDR2 FQNNGV. The CDR3 loop spans 16 amino acids. The CDR3 DNA reads as TGTGCCAACAGCTTCGGGAGGACAAGCCGAAGGAGCGAGCAGTACTTC. It encodes CANSFGRTSRRSEQYF.

This clonotype was observed many times. The chain links TRBV3-1 to TRBJ2-7; D is unresolved. Deletions cut 1 base from V and 5 bases from J, with 6 bases between. The CDR3 covers 12 residues. Germline V gene lookup returns CDR1 LGHDT and CDR2 YNNKEL (reference sequence). The CDR3 region is CASSQVRNEQYF. The CDR3 DNA reads as TGTGCCAGCAGCCAAGTCCGCAACGAGCAGTACTTC.

This clonotype was picked up many times. This rearrangement joins TRBV7-2 to TRBJ1-1, with D hard to call. CDR1 SGHTA and CDR2 FQGNSA come from the germline V gene. CDR3 length: 15 residues. V was trimmed by 5 bases and J by 2 bases, leaving 15 bases between them. This chain's CDR3 is CASSPRAPLNTEAFF. In DNA, the CDR3 is TGTGCCAGCAGCCCCCGGGCCCCCTTAAACACTGAAGCTTTCTTT.

The chain has TRBV18 and TRBJ2-5; perhaps TRBD2 as D (5 bases). Germline-derived CDR1 and CDR2 are KGHSH and LQKENI. Trimming took 4 bases from V and 2 from J, leaving 11 bases between them. This CDR3 spans 14 amino acids. In DNA form, the CDR3 reads TGTGCCAGCTCACGGGCTGGCGGGCAAGAGACCCAGTACTTC. This gives the protein CASSRAGGQETQYF.

This clonotype was recorded at least ten times. This chain links TRBV30 with TRBJ1-4; 9 nucleotides agree with TRBD1. Per germline, CDR1 GTSNPN and CDR2 SVGIG (reference sequence). CDR3 length equals 14 residues. The trim removed 4 bases at V and 8 bases at J, leaving 8 bases unmatched. The DNA of the CDR3 is TGTGCCTGGACACTGGGACAGGGTGGAGAAAAACTGTTTTTT. Translated: CAWTLGQGGEKLFF.

This clonotype has at least ten counts. The V gene is TRBV7-2, the J gene TRBJ1-1; D not certain. Germline CDR1 is SGHTA and CDR2 is FQGNSA. With 5 bases removed from V and 0 bases from J, the gap between germline ends came to 7 bases. The CDR3 length is 13 residues. The CDR3 DNA is TGTGCCAGCAGCCTCTACATGAACACTGAAGCTTTCTTT. Translation: CASSLYMNTEAFF.

Only a few counts were recorded for this clonotype. This rearrangement joins TRBV5-1 to TRBJ2-1; 7 bases are shared with TRBD2. Trimming cost V 4 bases and J 4 bases; bases outside gene matches: 8. The CDR3 runs to 15 residues. Germline lookup yields CDR1 SGHRS and CDR2 YFSETQ. The CDR3 sequence is CASSVGGTTYNEQFF. CDR3 nucleotides: TGCGCCAGCAGCGTGGGAGGGACTACGTACAATGAGCAGTTCTTC. The full variable domain, with the rest looked up from reference TRBV5-1 and TRBJ2-1, is KAGVTQTPRYLIKTRGQQVTLSCSPISGHRSVSWYQQTPGQGLQFLFEYFSETQRNKGNFPGRFSGRQFSNSRSEMNVSTLELGDSALYLCASSVGGTTYNEQFFGPGTRLTVL.

Ten or more counts support this clonotype. The V and J genes are TRBV13 and TRBJ2-7; D is perhaps TRBD1 (6 bases). The CDR3 consists of 14 residues. Trimming cost V 4 bases and J 6 bases, with 16 bases left between them. From germline, CDR1 is PRHDT and CDR2 FYEKMQ (reference sequence). As DNA, the CDR3 is TGTGCCAGCAGCTCGCGACAGGAGCCCCTCGAGCAGTACTTC. Its translation: CASSSRQEPLEQYF.

V and J are TRBV6-1 and TRBJ2-1; 8 positions agree with TRBD1. The V segment lost 5 bases and the J segment 8 bases; nucleotides outside the gene matches: 11. The CDR3 consists of 15 residues. Germline values: CDR1 MNHNS, CDR2 SASEGT. The CDR3 region is CASSPLRDRGDEQFF. CDR3 bases: TGTGCCAGCAGTCCGCTGAGAGACAGGGGCGATGAGCAGTTCTTC.

This clonotype was found a few times. This chain links TRBV27 with TRBJ2-6; 7 bases agree with TRBD2. There are 18 residues in the CDR3. Germline values: CDR1 MNHEY, CDR2 SMNVEV (reference sequence). The trim removed 5 bases at V and 0 bases at J, leaving 10 bases unmatched. In DNA form, the CDR3 reads TGTGCCAGCAGTAAAGCGCTGGGGGGGGGCTCTGGGGCCAACGTCCTGACTTTC. It specifies CASSKALGGGSGANVLTF.

The DNA for the CDR3 is TGTGCCAGCAGCCAAGTCGGGCCTAGCGGGAGGCCACCCTTCTCCTACAATGAGCAGTTCTTC. Amino acids: CASSQVGPSGRPPFSYNEQFF. The J gene is TRBJ2-1, the V gene TRBV3-1; 11 bases are a match to TRBD2. Germline trimming cut 1 base from V and 0 bases from J; bases unmatched to any gene: 14. Per the germline V gene, CDR1 is LGHDT and CDR2 is YNNKEL (reference sequence). This CDR3 region has 21 residues.

Ten or more counts support this clonotype. J is TRBJ2-5 and V is TRBV24-1; 9 bases match TRBD2. The V gene end was trimmed by 4 bases and the J gene end by 1 base; junction bases not matched to a gene: 6. Germline V lookup: CDR1 KGHDR, CDR2 SFDVKD. This CDR3 has 16 amino acids. CDR3 residues: CATSDPSGDFQETQYF. The CDR3 nucleotides read TGTGCCACCAGTGACCCTAGCGGGGATTTCCAAGAGACCCAGTACTTC.

Comments on this clonotype: This sequence may be a read error, since a much larger clone differs from it by one base. The genes are TRBV2 and TRBJ2-1; 11 nucleotides line up with TRBD2. The DNA end is more similar to TRBJ2-7, so the J call may be wrong. The CDR3 has 15 residues. Germline V gives CDR1 SNHLY, CDR2 FYNNEI. CDR3 DNA sequence: TGTGCCAGCAGGATGACTAGCGGGGTTTACAATGAGCAGTACTTC. This sequence encodes CASRMTSGVYNEQYF.

V and J are TRBV4-1 and TRBJ2-7; 11 bases match TRBD2. The germline V gene has CDR1 MGHRA and CDR2 YSYEKL. This CDR3 spans 22 amino acids. V gave up 0 bases and J gave up 3 bases; unmatched junction bases: 22. CDR3 residues: CASSQEFFPKTSGIGSHYEQYF. In nucleotides, the CDR3 is TGCGCCAGCAGCCAAGAATTTTTCCCTAAGACTAGCGGGATAGGGTCCCACTACGAGCAGTACTTC.

Notes on this clonotype: This may stem from a read error, because a much larger clone lies one nucleotide away. The V call is TRBV11-2, the J call TRBJ1-1; D remains ambiguous. There are 15 residues in the CDR3. Germline lookup yields CDR1 SGHAT and CDR2 FQNNGV. Here the CDR3 reads CAGSLDRAANTEAFF. Written as DNA, the CDR3 is TGTGCCGGCAGCTTAGATCGGGCCGCGAACACTGAAGCTTTCTTT.

The chain uses TRBV27 and TRBJ1-6; 7 bases are shared with TRBD1. Germline V CDR1 and CDR2: MNHEY, SMNVEV (reference sequence). V lost 5 bases to trimming and J lost 8 bases; unmatched junction nucleotides: 6. The length of the CDR3 is 14 residues. CDR3 residues: CASSAGTEDSPLHF. CDR3 DNA sequence: TGTGCCAGCAGTGCCGGGACAGAAGATTCACCCCTCCACTTT.